This note documents a single T cell receptor (beta chain) sequence. This clonotype appeared many times. The antigen it binds to is not known. No base quality information exists; no much larger clone differs at one position. The record originates from a study of blood T cells in healthy people across ages (dated by TCRdb to about 2015). General notes on the study: In model experiments, template switching captured roughly one uniquely barcoded TCR beta cDNA molecule for every two T cells. To avoid experimental bias, donors of different ages were spread randomly across the sequencing lanes. The donors were split into four age groups: young (average roughly 15 years), middle-aged (about 40), aged (approximately 60) and long-lived (82). Using deep sequencing normalized with unique cDNA molecular identifiers, the study measured how TCR beta repertoire diversity changes with age. The study analyzed two additional independent replicas of 1 million unique cDNA reads from the same blood draw for two donors, one aged 18 to 29 and one aged 80 or older. Study-wide findings and limitations: Estimates of total diversity based on one million sequenced T cells were regarded as lower bounds and as underestimates. A strong correlation was found between observed TCR beta diversity and the percentage of naive T cells measured by flow cytometry. The long-lived group showed more naive CD4+ T cells, fewer expanded clones and increased TCR diversity than the aged group, suggesting age selection. As age increased, observed TCR beta diversity per million T cells dropped in a roughly linear way, and a significant reduction was already evident by age 40. Because the CMV infection status of the donors was unknown, age-related changes in expanded clonotypes may potentially have been confounded. Conclusive comparison of naive and antigen-experienced compartments was prevented by the profiling of bulk unsorted PBMCs.

The approximately 40 donors, aged roughly 6 to 95 years, were systemically healthy Caucasian individuals from Russia. Each donor gave ten milliliters of peripheral blood, drawn into EDTA-treated Vacutainer tubes. Ficoll-Paque density-gradient centrifugation was used to isolate PBMCs, with at least 6.5 million obtained per sample. Trizol reagent was used to extract total RNA from the PBMCs, yielding at least 5 micrograms per sample. For every donor, an aliquot of PBMCs went through flow cytometry to measure the percentages of naive CD45RAhigh/CD27high T cells. Preparation of the library involved 5' RACE. This sample was sequenced with an Illumina HiSeq 2500. A second PCR of about 6 to 11 cycles was performed with a sample-barcoded 5' primer and a J-beta primer mix. A unique molecular identifier was introduced onto each TCR beta cDNA molecule by a template-switch 5' adaptor carrying 12 random nucleotides. Each sample yielded at least 2.5 million CDR3-containing paired-end reads. First-strand cDNA was synthesized from all RNA with the Mint cDNA synthesis kit, primed by a TRBC-specific oligonucleotide. Following uracil-DNA glycosylase treatment, all cDNA underwent a first 18-cycle PCR with the universal primers M1SS and BC2_uni_R. The paper's processing steps were these. For normalization, 1 million high-quality reads, each with a distinct molecular identifier, were randomly selected from each sample. Reads sharing molecular identifiers were discarded rather than binned into consensus sequences. MiTCR, with a Q25 quality threshold and the strictest error-elimination algorithm, was used for CDR3 identification, clonotype clustering and error correction. Lower-bound total TCR beta diversity was estimated with a nonparametric unseen species model using Euler transformation. TCRdb reran the public reads through fastp at Q25 and MiXCR, keeping productive beta chains. Identical CDR3 protein sequences are pooled into one entry, listed with their most common genes and DNA. Here the V and J calls rest on TCRdb's processing, not on the authors' analysis. Across this sample there are fewer than 900,000 distinct CDR3 sequences, with around half seen only once. Of the sample, around a third is held by the ten largest clones.

The CDR3 spans 10 residues, from the cysteine through the phenylalanine. CDR3 DNA is the only sequence kept; it has 30 bases, read in frame from the first base. CDR1 and CDR2, looked up from the germline V gene, are SQVTM and ANQGSEA. V and J lose 8 bases and 5 bases, and a span of 9 bases separates them. This receptor chain uses TRBV29-1 and TRBJ2-5; the D gene remains uncertain. Sequencing was done on a sample of blood. The TCR was taken from a woman aged 60-70 years in good health. The DNA sequence reads TGCAGCATGTGGGATGAGACCCAGTACTTC. It codes for CSMWDETQYF.